The T cell receptor beta chain described here comes from a study of cytomegalovirus exposure and HLA in healthy donors. Study findings and constraints: Based on reports, TCR beta sequences accurately predicted HLA-A and HLA-B alleles for most subjects. Some highly shared sequence variants likely arose as a pipeline artifact.

Remarks on this clone: As yet, its antigen is unknown.

Nominally healthy donors were sampled, though unrecorded immune exposures were likely. The germline V and J ends were trimmed by 4 bases and 4 bases, with 16 bases remaining between them. The germline CDR1 and CDR2 sequences are GTSNPN and SVGIG (reference sequence). The CDR3 loop spans 14 amino acids. A multiplex PCR was run with 60 Vbeta primers and 13 Jbeta primers. Original handling: The authors later counted roughly 76 million unique TCR beta chains, some 9.9 million of them shared. Generated by immunoSEQ multiplex PCR, the TCRdb table keeps only in-frame clones and is missing some. The V and J calls and the clone size are those of that table, but D and trimming were determined from the DNA. The sample shows about 88,000 clones, roughly 71% of them seen only once.

The V call is TRBV30, the J call TRBJ1-1; D possibly corresponds to TRBD1 (5 bases). Sequencing was carried out using PBMCs. The TCR was taken from a woman aged 40 to 50 in good health and CMV-seronegative. The CDR3 DNA reads as TGTGCCTGGAACATCCCGGGGGAAGTCACTGAAGCTTTCTTT. This translates into CAWNIPGEVTEAFF.